This T cell receptor beta chain was identified during a study of neurological immune-mediated disorders. Study details: Secondary progressive cases numbered 3 among the roughly 35 multiple sclerosis patients, while the other 31 were relapsing-remitting.

General study findings and limits: CDR3 amino acid sequences found in expanded clones were never shared across subjects, suggesting private repertoires in all groups.

TCRdb redid the calling of the 5' RACE reads with MiXCR, one entry per CDR3 protein. The data show 70,000 to 90,000 distinct CDR3 sequences, just over 5% seen once. The ends were cut back, 6 bases at V and 2 bases at J, with 14 bases in the middle. The length of the CDR3 is 14 residues. Germline loops: CDR1 SGHRS, CDR2 YFSETQ. This clonotype was counted a few times. What it binds is not known. The chain carries TRBV5-1 and TRBJ2-5, with D unclear. Material for sequencing was PBMCs. The receptor was derived from a woman under 40 with multiple sclerosis. Here the CDR3 DNA reads TGCGCCAGCAACCCCGCCGGATCGCAAGAGACCCAGTACTTC. Its protein is CASNPAGSQETQYF. The variable domain in full, with the rest retrieved from reference TRBV5-1 and TRBJ2-5, is KAGVTQTPRYLIKTRGQQVTLSCSPISGHRSVSWYQQTPGQGLQFLFEYFSETQRNKGNFPGRFSGRQFSNSRSEMNVSTLELGDSALYLCASNPAGSQETQYFGPGTRLLVL.